This TCR beta chain was sequenced in a study of PD-1 blockade in classical Hodgkin lymphoma. General observations from the study: At C4D1, TCR diversity had climbed significantly for CD4+ cells, though not for CD8+ cells. Patients who began taking nivolumab under 1 year after ASCT were left out. Newly diagnosed patients were said to have less baseline TCR diversity than healthy donors did.

Relapse after autologous stem cell transplantation occurred in every patient, and brentuximab vedotin exposure varied. Notes on this clone: Its antigen remains unknown.

Per germline, CDR1 MNHEY and CDR2 SMNVEV (reference sequence). The CDR3 runs 15 residues. V lost 6 bases and J 8 bases, leaving 17 bases between the germline ends. Profiling relied on immunoSEQ multiplex PCR, and the TCRdb table lists in-frame clones only, not all of them. The sample yields 20,000 to 25,000 clones, roughly 80% seen once. The source is a human donor with classical Hodgkin lymphoma. This chain joins TRBV27 and TRBJ1-6, with D possibly being TRBD1 (5 bases). Sequences were derived from peripheral blood mononuclear cells (PBMCs), sampled at baseline. The CDR3 spells CASRTYRGLHSPLHF. DNA of the CDR3: TGTGCCAGCAGGACTTATAGGGGTTTACATTCACCCCTCCACTTT.